The clone carrying this T cell receptor beta chain was recorded a few times. Trimming stripped 3 bases from V and 2 bases from J, with 14 bases between. Germline-derived CDR1 and CDR2 are LNHDA and SQIVND (reference sequence). CDR3 size: 16 residues. One entry per CDR3 protein, called by TCRdb with MiXCR from the 5' RACE reads. The sample lists about 210,000 distinct CDR3 sequences, around 30% occurring once. The sample comes from a study of T-cell memory formation after mild COVID-19. This rearrangement joins TRBV19 to TRBJ1-5; tentatively, D is TRBD1 (6 bases). Sequencing input: PBMCs or a T cell subset sorted from them (not recorded which). The TCR comes from an adult woman who had mild COVID-19 (a few samples of this study predate the infection). Cell type and time point are not known. CDR3 sequence reads: CASSITSQGRNQPQHF. CDR3 DNA sequence: TGTGCCAGTAGTATCACCTCACAGGGACGCAATCAGCCCCAGCATTTT.